What follows are 21 T cell receptor beta chains derived from one specimen sequenced in a study of blood T cell repertoires in COVID-19. Produced via immunoSEQ multiplex PCR; TCRdb's table is partial and in-frame only. The sample carries around 19,000 clones, around 80% recorded once. Material for sequencing was peripheral blood. The receptors derive from a man aged 35-49 years with active or convalescent COVID-19.

The V call is TRBV18, the J call TRBJ2-5; D perhaps matches TRBD1 (6 bases). V was clipped by 3 bases and J by 5 bases, with 13 bases between them. Germline V gene sequence: CDR1 KGHSH, CDR2 LQKENI. This CDR3 has 14 amino acids. The CDR3 nucleotides are TGTGCCAGCTCACCCCAGGGGCTGATGGAGACCCAGTACTTC. This translates into CASSPQGLMETQYF.

This sequence joins TRBV6-5 and TRBJ1-2, with 7 bases aligning to TRBD1. The germline V gene encodes CDR1 MNHEY and CDR2 SVGAGI. This CDR3 has 14 residues. Trimming took 5 bases from V and 4 from J; bases not matched to a gene: 7. The CDR3 loop is CASSPPGQPYGYTF. In DNA form, the CDR3 reads TGTGCCAGCAGTCCCCCGGGACAGCCCTATGGCTACACCTTC.

The chain uses TRBV18 and TRBJ2-1, with 11 nucleotides matching TRBD2. The V gene's germline CDR1 is KGHSH and CDR2 LQKENI. The CDR3 has 16 residues. V trimming: 2 bases; J trimming: 7 bases; junction bases outside the gene matches: 7. The CDR3 spells CASSPILAGGRNEQFF. The CDR3, as DNA: TGTGCCAGCTCACCAATCTTAGCGGGGGGGCGTAATGAGCAGTTCTTC.

A few counts support this clone. J is TRBJ2-2 and V is TRBV5-4; TRBD2 agrees at 9 bases. This CDR3 is 16 amino acids long. From germline, CDR1 is SGHNT and CDR2 YYREEE (reference sequence). V was clipped by 3 bases and J by 4 bases; unmatched bases: 7. The CDR3, as DNA: TGTGCCAGCAGCTCGAGCGGGGGGTTTGGCACCGGGGAGCTGTTTTTT. It codes for CASSSSGGFGTGELFF.

This clone was picked up one time. This rearrangement joins TRBV15 to TRBJ2-3; TRBD2 aligns across 9 bases. The germline CDR1 and CDR2 sequences are LNHNV and YYDKDF (reference sequence). CDR3 size: 16 residues. V was pared by 3 bases and J by 2 bases, with 6 bases of the junction left unmatched. The CDR3 DNA reads TGTGCCACCAGCAGTGATAGCGGGGGAATCACAGATACGCAGTATTTT. It specifies CATSSDSGGITDTQYF.

The chain carries TRBV6-6 and TRBJ2-2; D gene uncertain. This CDR3 has 11 residues. Germline CDR1 and CDR2: MNHNY and SVGAGI (reference sequence). Trimming pared 6 bases from V and 5 bases from J, leaving 4 bases between. The chain's CDR3 is CASSHTGELFF. DNA of the CDR3: TGTGCCAGCAGCCATACCGGGGAGCTGTTTTTT.

The chain combines TRBV2 with TRBJ1-6; the D gene is possibly TRBD1 (5 bases). The CDR3 has 15 amino acids. CDR1 and CDR2 (germline): SNHLY, FYNNEI. V was trimmed by 1 base and J by 10 bases, leaving 14 bases between them. The CDR3 reads CASSEGGGVRSPLHF. The CDR3 coding sequence is TGTGCCAGCAGTGAAGGGGGCGGGGTACGGTCACCCCTCCACTTT.

The chain employs TRBV7-9 and TRBJ1-5, with D possibly being TRBD1 (5 bases). The V gene lost 4 bases and the J gene lost 2 bases, with 15 bases spanning the gap. The germline V gene encodes CDR1 SEHNR and CDR2 FQNEAQ (reference sequence). This CDR3 has 16 amino acids. CDR3 nucleotides: TGTGCCAGCAGCTCACTTGACAGTGAGGGCAATCAGCCCCAGCATTTT. This codes for CASSSLDSEGNQPQHF.

In this sample, this clone turned up once. The chain carries TRBV7-9 and TRBJ2-1; TRBD2 matches 12 bases. The germline CDR1 and CDR2 sequences are SEHNR and FQNEAQ (reference sequence). The CDR3 sequence is 14 residues long. The ends lost 7 bases at V and 4 bases at J; junction bases unmatched: 2. DNA for the CDR3: TGTGCCAGCACCGGACTAGCGGGATACAATGAGCAGTTCTTC. Protein product: CASTGLAGYNEQFF.

The chain carries TRBV6-5 and TRBJ2-3; D gene ambiguous. Germline-derived CDR1 and CDR2 are MNHEY and SVGAGI. Trimming took 7 bases from V and 2 from J, leaving 13 bases between them. This CDR3 is 14 amino acids long. In DNA form, the CDR3 reads TGTGCCAGCACCCTCAGCGCTTACACAGATACGCAGTATTTT. It codes for CASTLSAYTDTQYF.

A single count supports this clone. V usage is TRBV27 and J usage is TRBJ1-5; a possible D gene is TRBD1 (6 bases). V lost 5 bases and J lost 4, with 15 bases in between. The germline V gene encodes CDR1 MNHEY and CDR2 SMNVEV (reference sequence). The length of the CDR3 is 15 residues. The CDR3 sequence: CASSPQGLGNQPQHF. CDR3 bases: TGTGCCAGCAGTCCACAGGGATTGGGGAATCAGCCCCAGCATTTT.

CDR3 DNA: TGTGCCAGCAGCGTAGATAACAGTCGAACTGAAGCTTTCTTT. Residues: CASSVDNSRTEAFF. The chain combines TRBV9 with TRBJ1-1, with D hard to call. The CDR3 length is 14 residues. Germline-derived CDR1 and CDR2 are SGDLS and YYNGEE. Trimming left V 0 bases short and J 5 bases short, with 11 bases between.

The chain is built from TRBV19 and TRBJ1-1; the D gene is possibly TRBD1 (6 bases). V was shortened by 10 bases and J by 0 bases, with 15 bases between the two germline ends. CDR3 size: 14 residues. Germline CDR1 is LNHDA and CDR2 is SQIVND (reference sequence). CDR3 region: CATKSGVVNTEAFF. CDR3 DNA: TGTGCCACGAAGTCAGGGGTCGTGAACACTGAAGCTTTCTTT.

The V gene is TRBV6-5, the J gene TRBJ1-4; no firm D call. The CDR3 has 13 residues. Germline lookup yields CDR1 MNHEY and CDR2 SVGAGI. Trimming left V 8 bases short and J 6 bases short, with 13 bases between. CDR3 sequence reads: CASRLAEHEKLFF. CDR3 nucleotides: TGTGCCAGCCGCCTGGCGGAGCATGAAAAACTGTTTTTT.

This rearrangement joins TRBV5-1 to TRBJ2-3, with 10 positions matching TRBD2. The length of the CDR3 is 16 residues. Germline V CDR1 and CDR2: SGHRS, YFSETQ. The J segment lost 0 bases and the V segment lost 6 bases, leaving 7 bases of the junction unmatched. CDR3 coding DNA: TGCGCCAGCAAGCTTAGCGGGGGGTTTAGCACAGATACGCAGTATTTT. Amino acid sequence: CASKLSGGFSTDTQYF. Using reference TRBV5-1 and TRBJ2-3 for the parts outside the CDR3, the full variable domain is KAGVTQTPRYLIKTRGQQVTLSCSPISGHRSVSWYQQTPGQGLQFLFEYFSETQRNKGNFPGRFSGRQFSNSRSEMNVSTLELGDSALYLCASKLSGGFSTDTQYFGPGTRLTVL.

This clone was seen just once. The CDR3 DNA sequence: TGTGCCAGCTCACCACCTCCAGGATACTCCTACGAGCAGTACTTC. It encodes CASSPPPGYSYEQYF. This chain links TRBV18 with TRBJ2-7; no clear D gene. V lost 0 bases, J lost 0 bases, and 9 bases lay in between. This CDR3 spans 15 amino acids. Germline lookup yields CDR1 KGHSH and CDR2 LQKENI.

The chain joins TRBV5-4 to TRBJ1-5, with unresolved D. The CDR3 extends over 13 amino acids. CDR1 SGHNT and CDR2 YYREEE come from the germline V gene (reference sequence). V dropped 0 bases and J dropped 6 bases, with 7 bases sitting between them. Written as DNA, the CDR3 is TGTGCCAGCAGCTTGGAAGCTGGTCAGCCCCAGCATTTT. Its protein product is CASSLEAGQPQHF.

This rearrangement joins TRBV7-9 to TRBJ2-1; 11 positions match TRBD1. The V gene end was trimmed by 4 bases and the J gene end by 5 bases; junction bases not matched to a gene: 4. The CDR3 covers 15 residues. CDR1 is SEHNR and CDR2 is FQNEAQ in the germline V gene (reference sequence). The DNA for the CDR3 is TGTGCCAGCAGCTGGGACAGGGGGACGCACAATGAGCAGTTCTTC. It codes for CASSWDRGTHNEQFF.

The V call is TRBV27, the J call TRBJ2-3, with D perhaps TRBD2 (6 bases). CDR1 is MNHEY, CDR2 SMNVEV, per germline (reference sequence). This CDR3 has 14 residues. The V and J ends lost 2 bases and 6 bases respectively, with 12 bases between them. CDR3 sequence reads: CASSLREAGDTQYF. In DNA form, the CDR3 reads TGTGCCAGCAGTTTAAGGGAGGCAGGGGATACGCAGTATTTT.

The V and J genes are TRBV18 and TRBJ1-4, with 7 bases that match TRBD1. This CDR3 region has 17 residues. Losses at the gene ends were 6 bases for V and 0 bases for J; bases not matched to a gene: 10. Germline V gene data show CDR1 as KGHSH and CDR2 as LQKENI. Here the CDR3 reads CASSPRDRTATNEKLFF. The CDR3 DNA reads as TGTGCCAGCTCGCCCCGGGACAGAACTGCAACTAATGAAAAACTGTTTTTT.

The chain links TRBV5-4 to TRBJ1-2; 7 positions match TRBD1. The junction had 2 bases not matched to a gene; V was cut back by 4 bases and J by 2 bases. CDR1 and CDR2 (germline): SGHNT, YYREEE (reference sequence). The CDR3 has 13 amino acids. CDR3 bases: TGTGCCAGCAGCACGGACAGGAACTATGGCTACACCTTC. It yields the protein CASSTDRNYGYTF. The whole variable domain, filled in from reference TRBV5-4 and TRBJ1-2, reads ETGVTQSPTHLIKTRGQQVTLRCSSQSGHNTVSWYQQALGQGPQFIFQYYREEENGRGNFPPRFSGLQFPNYSSELNVNALELDDSALYLCASSTDRNYGYTFGSGTRLTVV.